These T cell receptor beta chains were read from a single sample in a study of blood T cell repertoires in COVID-19. Using immunoSEQ multiplex PCR, the repertoire was profiled, and TCRdb retains in-frame clones only, with some absent. The table shows about 150,000 clones, with about 84% occurring only once. The sequencing sample was made of peripheral blood. The receptor source for this set is a man between 60 and 70 years old with active or convalescent COVID-19. Both conserved end residues are part of each CDR3. D genes are given only for firm matches. Some rows mark clone size as missing; the rest say once, few, many or name a class of expanded clone.

V gene	D gene	clone size	J gene	CDR3 DNA	CDR3 protein
TRBV5-1	.	.	TRBJ1-1	TGCGCCAGCAGCTTTCAGGGTTGGACTGAAGCTTTCTTT	CASSFQGWTEAFF
TRBV6-6	.	.	TRBJ1-3	TGTGCCAGCAGGGAGAGCTCTGGAAACACCATATATTTT	CASRESSGNTIYF
TRBV7-2	.	.	TRBJ1-3	TGTGCCAGCAGCTATGGACAGTATGGAAACACCATATATTTT	CASSYGQYGNTIYF
TRBV13	.	.	TRBJ2-7	TGTGCCAGCAGCTCTCAGGGGACCTACGAGCAGTACTTC	CASSSQGTYEQYF
TRBV3-1/TRBV3-2	.	.	TRBJ2-7	TGTGCCAGCAGCCAAGATCCGGGGAAGCAGTACTTC	CASSQDPGKQYF
TRBV19	TRBD1	.	TRBJ1-1	TGTGCCAGTAGTACCCGGGACAGACTTATGAACACTGAAGCTTTCTTT	CASSTRDRLMNTEAFF
TRBV4-2	.	.	TRBJ2-1	TGTGCCAGCAGCCAAGAGGGAGGTCTCATAAACAATGAGCAGTTCTTC	CASSQEGGLINNEQFF
TRBV7-2	TRBD2	few	TRBJ2-3	TGTGCCAGCAGCTTAGGCGGACTAGCGGCAGATACGCAGTATTTT	CASSLGGLAADTQYF
TRBV6-5	.	few	TRBJ2-1	TGTGCCAGCAGTTATGGGAGGAATGAGCAGTTCTTC	CASSYGRNEQFF
TRBV21-1	.	.	TRBJ2-7	TGTGCCAGCAGCAAGGACAGGGGGCGCAGTAAAAACGAGCAGTACTTC	CASSKDRGRSKNEQYF
TRBV7-9	.	many	TRBJ2-1	TGTGCCAGCTGGGGGCCTAGCAGGTTCAATGAGCAGTTCTTC	CASWGPSRFNEQFF
TRBV6-2/TRBV6-3	.	.	TRBJ2-6	TGTGCCAGCAGTTACCCCGGACAGCCATCTGGGGCCAACGTCCTGACTTTC	CASSYPGQPSGANVLTF
TRBV5-6	.	.	TRBJ1-2	TGTGCCAGCAGCTTGGTGGGGGCAGGCGTATCTGGCTACACCTTC	CASSLVGAGVSGYTF
TRBV5-1	.	.	TRBJ2-5	TGCGCCAGCAGCTTGATGACAGTCCAGTACTTC	CASSLMTVQYF
TRBV2	TRBD1	.	TRBJ2-7	TGTGCCAGCAGCGGGGGACAGGGGGCAGGCGAGCAGTACTTC	CASSGGQGAGEQYF
TRBV15	.	.	TRBJ2-5	TGTGCCACCAGCAGCCCCGGGACACTCACGCGGGAGACCCAGTACTTC	CATSSPGTLTRETQYF
TRBV6-5	.	.	TRBJ1-2	TGTGCCAGCCGGGGTAATGGCTACACCTTC	CASRGNGYTF
TRBV5-1	.	.	TRBJ2-7	TGCGCCAGCAGCTTCTACAGGAGCTCCTACGAGCAGTACTTC	CASSFYRSSYEQYF
TRBV27	.	.	TRBJ1-6	TGTGCCAGCAGTTTCCTGGAGAGCTCCTATAATTCACCCCTCCACTTT	CASSFLESSYNSPLHF
TRBV7-9	.	once	TRBJ1-2	TGTGCCAGCAGCTTAGGGGCAGGGAATGGCTACACCTTC	CASSLGAGNGYTF
TRBV28	TRBD1	few	TRBJ1-4	TGTGCCAGCGGGGCCGACAGGGATCTAACTAATGAAAAACTGTTTTTT	CASGADRDLTNEKLFF
TRBV7-9	.	.	TRBJ2-6	TGTGCCAGCAGCTTACTGGGGGGCTCTGGGGCCAACGTCCTGACTTTC	CASSLLGGSGANVLTF
TRBV3-1/TRBV3-2	.	.	TRBJ1-2	TGTGCCAGCAGCCACACCAGGGCGATCTATGGCTACACCTTC	CASSHTRAIYGYTF
TRBV12-3/TRBV12-4	.	.	TRBJ1-5	TGTGCCAGCTCCATTCTTGGCCAGCCCCAGCATTTT	CASSILGQPQHF
TRBV2	.	.	TRBJ2-1	TGTGCCAGCAATATCTACAATGAGCAGTTCTTC	CASNIYNEQFF
TRBV6-6	TRBD2	.	TRBJ2-1	TGTGCCACCCATGCCGGGGGAGGGTACAATGAGCAGTTCTTC	CATHAGGGYNEQFF
TRBV5-1	TRBD2	.	TRBJ2-1	TGCGCCAGCAGCTTGCGACTGACTAGCGGGACTTACAATGAGCAGTTCTTC	CASSLRLTSGTYNEQFF
TRBV19	.	.	TRBJ1-5	TGTGCCAGTAGTATATCAGCAGGGGCCCGGGGAGCCCAGCATTTT	CASSISAGARGAQHF
TRBV7-2	TRBD2	.	TRBJ2-5	TGTGCCAGCAGCTCAACTAGCGGGCGTGTGGGGGAGACCCAGTACTTC	CASSSTSGRVGETQYF
TRBV5-1	TRBD1	.	TRBJ2-7	TGCGCCAGCAGCTTGGCTGGACAGGGCGCCTACGAGCAGTACTTC	CASSLAGQGAYEQYF
TRBV2	.	.	TRBJ1-5	TGTGCCAGCAGTGACAGGGTCCCGAGCAATCAGCCCCAGCATTTT	CASSDRVPSNQPQHF
TRBV6-4	.	.	TRBJ2-7	TGTGCCAGCCTCGGACTATCTTACTACGAGCAGTACTTC	CASLGLSYYEQYF
TRBV5-1	.	few	TRBJ2-2	TGCGCCAGCAGCTTGACAGGTTCGAACACCGGGGAGCTGTTTTTT	CASSLTGSNTGELFF
TRBV24-1	TRBD1	.	TRBJ1-5	TGTGCCACCAGTGACCCCGGACAGGGAGGCAATCAGCCCCAGCATTTT	CATSDPGQGGNQPQHF
TRBV19	TRBD1	.	TRBJ2-7	TGTGCCAGTAGTCGGACAGGTTACGAGCAGTACTTC	CASSRTGYEQYF
TRBV24-1	.	few	TRBJ2-1	TGTGCCACCATTCCGAGTAACTCCTACAATGAGCAGTTCTTC	CATIPSNSYNEQFF
TRBV14	.	.	TRBJ1-5	TGTGCCACCGGGGGGGACAATCAGCCCCAGCATTTT	CATGGDNQPQHF
TRBV28	TRBD1	.	TRBJ2-7	TGTGCCAGCAGTTCTACGAGACAGGGGTACTACGAGCAGTACTTC	CASSSTRQGYYEQYF
TRBV7-2	TRBD1	.	TRBJ1-2	TGTGCCAGCAGCTCTACAGGGGGCGACTATGGCTACACCTTC	CASSSTGGDYGYTF
TRBV7-2	.	once	TRBJ1-6	TGTGCCAGCAGCTTATATAACTCCTATAATTCACCCCTCCACTTT	CASSLYNSYNSPLHF
TRBV2	TRBD1	.	TRBJ1-4	TGTGCCAGCGGGACAGCCTTTGGTGAAAAACTGTTTTTT	CASGTAFGEKLFF
TRBV4-1	.	.	TRBJ1-2	TGCGCCAGCAGCCAAGGGGTAGGCCCGGAGGGCTACACCTTC	CASSQGVGPEGYTF
TRBV6-5	TRBD2	.	TRBJ2-3	TGTGCCAGCAAGACTAGCACTCAGTTCACAGATACGCAGTATTTT	CASKTSTQFTDTQYF
TRBV15	TRBD2	.	TRBJ2-1	TGTGCCACCACTTCTAGCGGGGTGGACAATGAGCAGTTCTTC	CATTSSGVDNEQFF
TRBV4-2	TRBD2	.	TRBJ2-7	TGTGCCAGCAGCCCGCTTGGGGCGGGAGAGGGGGAGCAGTACTTC	CASSPLGAGEGEQYF
TRBV29-1	TRBD1	.	TRBJ1-2	TGCAGCGCCCCGGGACAGGGCCAGTTTGGGCGCTACACCTTC	CSAPGQGQFGRYTF
TRBV7-2	TRBD1	.	TRBJ1-2	TGTGCCAGGCCTAGGACAGGTGGCGGCTACACCTTC	CARPRTGGGYTF